These 22 T cell receptor beta chains were all obtained from the same sample, sequenced in a study of tumor and adjacent non-tumor tissue in lung cancer. Three rounds of nested PCR, following a modified ARM-PCR protocol, produced the TCRbeta library. TCRdb processed the multiplex PCR reads anew with MiXCR; each CDR3 protein has one entry. The table records some 100,000 distinct CDR3 sequences, about 65% of them present only once. RNA was extracted from bulk tissue without any cell sorting. This non-tumor lung sample came from over 3 cm beyond the tumor edge. Sequencing was performed on distant non-tumor lung tissue. These receptors originate from a man in his sixties with non-small cell lung cancer.

On this clonotype: The junction departs from germline at one end; a sequencing error may be responsible. This chain uses TRBV29-1 with TRBJ2-1, with D tentatively TRBD2 (6 bases). CDR3 length: 15 amino acids. Germline assignment: CDR1 SQVTM and CDR2 ANQGSEA. The CDR3 spells CGAPTGAGLYSEQFF. The CDR3 DNA reads as TGCGGCGCCCCAACGGGAGCGGGTCTATACAGTGAGCAGTTCTTC.

This clonotype showed up just a few times. The rearrangement links TRBV6-5 to TRBJ1-5; 7 bases are shared with TRBD1. Unmatched junction bases numbered 9, after V lost 8 bases and J lost 2 bases. The CDR3 contains 15 residues. Per germline, CDR1 MNHEY and CDR2 SVGAGI. The CDR3 sequence: CASGRGGYGNQPQHF. CDR3 sequence (DNA): TGTGCCAGCGGACGAGGGGGCTATGGCAATCAGCCCCAGCATTTT.

This clonotype was detected ten times or more. The rearrangement links TRBV6-5 to TRBJ1-5, with a possible D match to TRBD1 (6 bases). In germline, CDR1 is MNHEY, CDR2 SVGAGI. The V gene lost 5 bases and the J gene lost 3 bases, with 11 bases spanning the gap. This CDR3 contains 14 residues. The CDR3 sequence: CASSRGPTNQPQHF. The DNA of the CDR3 is TGTGCCAGCAGTCGGGGGCCCACCAATCAGCCCCAGCATTTT.

The CDR3 nucleotides read TGTGCCAGCTGGGATAGCGGGAGGTCCTACGAGCAGTACTTC. Protein product: CASWDSGRSYEQYF. This chain joins TRBV6-1 and TRBJ2-7; 10 bases match TRBD2. J lost 1 base, V lost 8 bases, and 5 bases had no gene match. There are 14 residues in the CDR3. The V gene's germline CDR1 is MNHNS and CDR2 SASEGT.

About this clonotype itself: Germline and junction disagree at one end, which may indicate a read error. This chain connects TRBV5-5 to TRBJ2-3; 11 bases are a match to TRBD2. Germline V gene sequence: CDR1 SGHKS, CDR2 YYEKEE (reference sequence). CDR3 length: 15 amino acids. The chain's CDR3 is CATHRLAGITYTQYF. The CDR3 region has the DNA TGTGCCACCCATAGACTAGCGGGAATCACATATACGCAGTATTTT.

This clonotype was observed at least ten times. The J gene is TRBJ2-1, the V gene TRBV6-6; D is possibly TRBD2 (5 bases). The V end lost 2 bases, the J end lost 0 bases, and 14 bases lay between the germline ends. The germline V gene encodes CDR1 MNHNY and CDR2 SVGAGI (reference sequence). This CDR3 spans 17 amino acids. CDR3 in amino acids: CASSYPQLGSSYNEQFF. The CDR3 DNA reads TGTGCCAGCAGTTACCCACAACTAGGATCCTCCTACAATGAGCAGTTCTTC.

This clonotype has just a few counts. The chain combines TRBV5-1 with TRBJ2-1; D possibly corresponds to TRBD2 (6 bases). There are 14 residues in the CDR3. V shed 0 bases and J shed 6 bases, with 10 bases lying between them. Germline lookup yields CDR1 SGHRS and CDR2 YFSETQ. CDR3 sequence reads: CASSLVRESNEQFF. CDR3 nucleotide sequence: TGCGCCAGCAGCTTGGTTCGGGAGAGCAATGAGCAGTTCTTC.

Turning to this clonotype: One end of the junction does not line up with germline, which may come from a read error. V and J are TRBV6-5 and TRBJ1-2; 7 nucleotides agree with TRBD1. This CDR3 has 12 residues. From germline, CDR1 is MNHEY and CDR2 SVGAGI. CDR3 DNA: TGTGTCAGCAGTCGACAGGGAGGGGGCTACGCCTTC. Translation: CVSSRQGGGYAF.

As to this clonotype: This may be a read error: a much more frequent sequence differs by one nucleotide. V usage is TRBV20-1 and J usage is TRBJ2-7, with 7 positions matching TRBD1. This CDR3 is 14 amino acids long. Germline V gene data show CDR1 as DFQATT and CDR2 as SNEGSKA (reference sequence). Losses at the gene ends were 1 base for V and 5 bases for J; bases not matched to a gene: 8. The CDR3 sequence is CSARGQGQSHEQYF. In DNA, the CDR3 is TGCAGTGCTAGAGGACAGGGACAGAGTCACGAGCAGTACTTC.

This chain joins TRBV4-2 and TRBJ2-5, with D possibly matching TRBD1 (6 bases). The germline V and J ends were trimmed by 0 bases and 0 bases, with 11 bases remaining between them. Germline V gene lookup returns CDR1 LGHNA and CDR2 YNFKEQ. CDR3 size: 16 residues. The CDR3 bases are TGTGCCAGCAGCCAAGATGATGGGACATACCAAGAGACCCAGTACTTC. Amino acid sequence: CASSQDDGTYQETQYF.

In regard to this clonotype: A much larger clone lies a single base off, so this may be a read error. The gene calls are TRBV4-2 and TRBJ2-2; 12 bases fit TRBD1. Germline V lookup: CDR1 LGHNA, CDR2 YNFKEQ. The CDR3 has 17 residues. J lost 6 bases, V lost 4 bases, and 9 bases had no gene match. This chain's CDR3 is CASSREGTGGAAGELFF. The CDR3 nucleotides read TGTGCCAGCAGCCGGGAAGGGACAGGGGGCGCGGCCGGGGAGCTGTTTTTT.

As to this clonotype: Relative to the germline gene, one junction end is altered; a read error may explain this. The gene calls are TRBV12-3 or TRBV12-4 and TRBJ1-1; D is ambiguous. This CDR3 spans 16 amino acids. CDR3 DNA sequence: TGTGCCAGCAGTTTCGCATGGAGTGGGATCGCTACTGAAGCTCTCTTT. Translation gives CASSFAWSGIATEALF.

J is TRBJ2-1 and V is TRBV11-2; D unresolved. The V and J ends lost 5 bases and 7 bases respectively, with 18 bases between them. The CDR3 contains 15 residues. CDR1 and CDR2 (germline): SGHAT, FQNNGV. The CDR3 DNA follows: TGTGCCAGCAGCAACGACCCGACATGGGATAATGAGCAGTTCTTC. Protein product: CASSNDPTWDNEQFF.

This rearrangement joins TRBV6-2 or TRBV6-3 to TRBJ2-1; 7 bases are shared with TRBD2. Germline assignment: CDR1 MNHEY and CDR2 SVGEGT. The CDR3 is 14 amino acids. This chain's CDR3 is CVGSSTSVTNEQFF. CDR3 DNA: TGTGTCGGCAGTTCCACTAGCGTGACCAATGAGCAGTTCTTC.

As for this clonotype: A much bigger clone sits one base away, suggesting this may be a read error. The genes are TRBV2 and TRBJ2-1; the match to TRBD2 covers 12 bases. In germline, CDR1 is SNHLY, CDR2 FYNNEI. The CDR3 length is 15 residues. The CDR3 spells CASSETSGSSNEHFF. For the CDR3, the DNA is TGTGCCAGCAGTGAGACTAGCGGGAGTAGCAATGAGCACTTCTTC.

A word on this clonotype: A much bigger clone sits one base away, suggesting this may be a read error. Since the CDR3 does not end with the conserved phenylalanine or tryptophan, this likely comes from a read error. V and J are TRBV13 and TRBJ2-3; D is ambiguous. Germline-derived CDR1 and CDR2 are PRHDT and FYEKMQ (reference sequence). CDR3 size: 15 residues. Deletions cut 7 bases from V and 0 bases from J, with 14 bases between. The DNA for the CDR3 is TGTGCCAGCACCATAAAAAAGGCTAGCACAGATACGCAGTATATT. Translated: CASTIKKASTDTQYI.

With regard to this clonotype: One end of the junction varies from germline; a read error may be responsible. The chain has TRBV28 and TRBJ2-5, with 11 bases identical to TRBD2. The CDR3 extends over 16 amino acids. Germline V gives CDR1 MDHEN, CDR2 SYDVKM. As DNA, the CDR3 is TGTGCCAGCACCCCGGCTAGCGGGAGGTCCCGAGAGATCCAGTACTTC. It yields the protein CASTPASGRSREIQYF. The full variable domain, in which reference TRBV28 and TRBJ2-5 provide the parts outside the CDR3, is DVKVTQSSRYLVKRTGEKVFLECVQDMDHENMFWYRQDPGLGLRLIYFSYDVKMKEKGDIPEGYSVSREKKERFSLILESASTNQTSMYLCASTPASGRSREIQYFGPGTRLLVL.

The genes are TRBV20-1 and TRBJ2-3, with TRBD2 matching over 8 bases. J lost 1 base, V lost 6 bases, and 9 bases had no gene match. The CDR3 sequence is 15 residues long. Looked up from germline, CDR1 is DFQATT and CDR2 is SNEGSKA (reference sequence). The CDR3, as DNA: TGCAGTGCCACCTGGGTTAGCGGGGGCACAGATACGCAGTATTTT. Residues: CSATWVSGGTDTQYF.

This clonotype occurred a few times. This chain links TRBV2 with TRBJ2-3, with 8 positions matching TRBD2. The CDR3 length is 15 residues. CDR1 and CDR2 (germline): SNHLY, FYNNEI. After removal of 9 bases from V and 1 base from J, the junction contained 9 bases not matched to a gene. DNA of the CDR3: TGTGCCAGAAGTACCCGAGCGGGGGGCACAGATACGCAGTATTTT. It translates to CARSTRAGGTDTQYF.

Comments on this clonotype: The conserved phenylalanine or tryptophan is not found at the CDR3 terminus, so this likely reflects a read error. The V and J genes are TRBV4-3 and TRBJ2-1; D unclear. Trimming left V 2 bases short and J 11 bases short, with 25 bases between. Germline lookup yields CDR1 LGHNA and CDR2 YSLEER. The CDR3 loop spans 17 amino acids. DNA for the CDR3: TGCGCCAGCAGCCAATATGGTCGGACGGGCCCGGCGAATAAGCAGTTCTAC. It specifies CASSQYGRTGPANKQFY.

V gene TRBV28 combines with J gene TRBJ2-1; 7 positions agree with TRBD2. V was pared by 7 bases and J by 9 bases, with 15 bases of the junction left unmatched. This CDR3 comprises 15 residues. Germline CDR1 reads MDHEN; CDR2 reads SYDVKM. The CDR3: CASTPTSRSSSEQFF. The CDR3 coding sequence is TGTGCCAGCACCCCGACTAGCAGGAGCTCGAGTGAGCAGTTCTTC. Full variable domain (outside the CDR3, taken from reference TRBV28 and TRBJ2-1): DVKVTQSSRYLVKRTGEKVFLECVQDMDHENMFWYRQDPGLGLRLIYFSYDVKMKEKGDIPEGYSVSREKKERFSLILESASTNQTSMYLCASTPTSRSSSEQFFGPGTRLTVL.

The gene calls are TRBV7-8 and TRBJ1-2; D gene ambiguous. The CDR3 covers 16 residues. Germline CDR1 SGHVS, CDR2 FQNEAQ. The V gene lost 1 base and the J gene lost 8 bases, with 20 bases spanning the gap. The CDR3 sequence: CASSLVSSGSSLGYTF. CDR3 coding DNA: TGTGCCAGCAGCTTAGTTAGCAGTGGCTCTTCCCTGGGCTACACCTTC.